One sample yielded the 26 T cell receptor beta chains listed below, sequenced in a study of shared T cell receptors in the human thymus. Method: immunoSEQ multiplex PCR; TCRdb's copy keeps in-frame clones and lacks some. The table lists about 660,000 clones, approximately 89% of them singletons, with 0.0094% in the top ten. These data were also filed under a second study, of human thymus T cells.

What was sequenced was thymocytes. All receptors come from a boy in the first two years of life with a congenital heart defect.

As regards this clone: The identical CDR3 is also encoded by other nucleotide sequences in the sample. CDR3 amino acids: CASSQDRTGRNYGYTF. In DNA form, the CDR3 reads TGCGCCAGCAGCCAAGATCGGACAGGCAGAAACTATGGCTACACCTTC. The V gene is TRBV4-3, the J gene TRBJ1-2, with 7 bases matching TRBD1. V lost 0 bases and J lost 2; bases outside the gene matches: 6. CDR3 length: 16 amino acids. CDR1 LGHNA and CDR2 YSLEER come from the germline V gene.

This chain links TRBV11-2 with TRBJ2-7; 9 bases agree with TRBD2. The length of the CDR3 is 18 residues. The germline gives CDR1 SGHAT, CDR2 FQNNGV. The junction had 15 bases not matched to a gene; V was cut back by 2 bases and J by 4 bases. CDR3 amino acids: CASSLPSPRLAGRYEQYF. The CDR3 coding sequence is TGTGCCAGCAGCTTACCCAGTCCCCGGCTAGCGGGGCGTTACGAGCAGTACTTC.

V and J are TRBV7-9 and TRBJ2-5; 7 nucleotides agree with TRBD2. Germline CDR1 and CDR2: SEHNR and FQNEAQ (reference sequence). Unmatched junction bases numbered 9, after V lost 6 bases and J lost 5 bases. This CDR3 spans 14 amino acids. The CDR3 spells CASSPQSGVETQYF. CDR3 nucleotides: TGTGCCAGCAGTCCTCAGAGCGGGGTTGAGACCCAGTACTTC. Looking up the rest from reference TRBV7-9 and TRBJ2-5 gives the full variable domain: DTGVSQNPRHKITKRGQNVTFRCDPISEHNRLYWYRQTLGQGPEFLTYFQNEAQLEKSRLLSDRFSAERPKGSFSTLEIQRTEQGDSAMYLCASSPQSGVETQYFGPGTRLLVL.

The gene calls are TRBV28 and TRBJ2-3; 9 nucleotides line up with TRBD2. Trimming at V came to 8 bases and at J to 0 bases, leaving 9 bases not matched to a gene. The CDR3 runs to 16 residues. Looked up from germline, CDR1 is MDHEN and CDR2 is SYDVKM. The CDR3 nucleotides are TGTGCCAGCGAAAGCGGGGGGACCTCTAGCACAGATACGCAGTATTTT. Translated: CASESGGTSSTDTQYF.

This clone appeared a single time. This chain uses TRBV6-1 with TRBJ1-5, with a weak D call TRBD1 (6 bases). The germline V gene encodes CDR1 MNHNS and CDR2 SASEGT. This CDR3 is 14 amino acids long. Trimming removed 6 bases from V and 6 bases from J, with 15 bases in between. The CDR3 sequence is CASRLSVRGQPQHF. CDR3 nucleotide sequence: TGTGCCAGCAGACTATCCGTCAGGGGTCAGCCCCAGCATTTT.

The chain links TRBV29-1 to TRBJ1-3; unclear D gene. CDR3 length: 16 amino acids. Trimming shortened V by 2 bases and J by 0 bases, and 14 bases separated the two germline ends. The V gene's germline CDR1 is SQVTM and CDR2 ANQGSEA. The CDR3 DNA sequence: TGCAGCGTTGAAATGCGCGCTTTTGACTCTGGAAACACCATATATTTT. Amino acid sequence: CSVEMRAFDSGNTIYF.

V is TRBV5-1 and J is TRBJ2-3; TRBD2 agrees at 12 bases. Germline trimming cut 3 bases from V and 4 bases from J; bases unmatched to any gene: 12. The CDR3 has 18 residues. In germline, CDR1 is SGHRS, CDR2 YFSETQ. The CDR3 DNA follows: TGCGCCAGCAGCTGGAAGGGACTAGCGGGTTCTTCGGCAGATACGCAGTATTTT. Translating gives CASSWKGLAGSSADTQYF.

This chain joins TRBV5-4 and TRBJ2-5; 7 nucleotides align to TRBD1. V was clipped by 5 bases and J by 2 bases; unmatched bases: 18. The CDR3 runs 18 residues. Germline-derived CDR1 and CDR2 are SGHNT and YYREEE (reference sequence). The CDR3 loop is CASSNGTVKIMKQETQYF. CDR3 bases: TGTGCCAGCAGTAACGGGACAGTAAAGATTATGAAACAAGAGACCCAGTACTTC.

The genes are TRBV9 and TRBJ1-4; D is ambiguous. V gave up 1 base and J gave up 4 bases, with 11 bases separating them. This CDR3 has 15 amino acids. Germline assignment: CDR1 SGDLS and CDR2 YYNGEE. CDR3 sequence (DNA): TGTGCCAGCAGCGTAAGTTACAGCCGTAATGAAAAACTGTTTTTT. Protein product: CASSVSYSRNEKLFF.

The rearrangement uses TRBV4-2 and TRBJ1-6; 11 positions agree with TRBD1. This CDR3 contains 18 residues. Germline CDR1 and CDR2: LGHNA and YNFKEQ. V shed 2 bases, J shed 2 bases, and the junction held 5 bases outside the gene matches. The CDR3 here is CASSQSGQGATYNSPLHF. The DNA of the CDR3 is TGTGCCAGCAGCCAATCAGGACAGGGGGCAACCTATAATTCACCCCTCCACTTT.

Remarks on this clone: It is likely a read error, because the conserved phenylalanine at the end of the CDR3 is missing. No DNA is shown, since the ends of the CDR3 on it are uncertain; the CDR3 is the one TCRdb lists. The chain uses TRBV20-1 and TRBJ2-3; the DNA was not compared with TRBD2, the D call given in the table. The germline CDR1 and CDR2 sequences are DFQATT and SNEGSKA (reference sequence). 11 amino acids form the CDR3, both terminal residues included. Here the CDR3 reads CSAPTSGEGDR.

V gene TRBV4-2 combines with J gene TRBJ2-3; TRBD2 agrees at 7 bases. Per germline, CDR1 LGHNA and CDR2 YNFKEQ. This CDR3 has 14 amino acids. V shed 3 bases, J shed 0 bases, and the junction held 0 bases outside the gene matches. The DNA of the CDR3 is TGTGCCAGCAGCCAGGGAGGGAGCACAGATACGCAGTATTTT. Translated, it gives CASSQGGSTDTQYF.

The CDR3 loop reads CASSPTSGGLNEQFF. DNA for the CDR3: TGTGCCAGCAGCCCCACTAGCGGGGGTCTCAATGAGCAGTTCTTC. V gene TRBV7-2 combines with J gene TRBJ2-1, with 11 bases matching TRBD2. J lost 6 bases, V lost 5 bases, and 6 bases had no gene match. The CDR3 sequence is 15 residues long. Germline-derived CDR1 and CDR2 are SGHTA and FQGNSA.

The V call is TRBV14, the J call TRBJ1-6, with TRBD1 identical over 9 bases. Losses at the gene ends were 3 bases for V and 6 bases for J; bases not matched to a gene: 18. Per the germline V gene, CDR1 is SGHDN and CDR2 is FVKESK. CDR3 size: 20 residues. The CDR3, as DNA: TGTGCCAGCAGCCAGAGTTTACAGGGGGCAGATTCGCGGATTAATTCACCCCTCCACTTT. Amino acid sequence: CASSQSLQGADSRINSPLHF.

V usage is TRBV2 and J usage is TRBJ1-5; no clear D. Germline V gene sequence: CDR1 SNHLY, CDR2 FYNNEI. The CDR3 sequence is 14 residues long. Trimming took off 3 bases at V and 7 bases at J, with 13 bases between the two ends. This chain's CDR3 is CASSDVESVQPQHF. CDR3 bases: TGTGCCAGCAGTGACGTTGAATCGGTCCAGCCCCAGCATTTT.

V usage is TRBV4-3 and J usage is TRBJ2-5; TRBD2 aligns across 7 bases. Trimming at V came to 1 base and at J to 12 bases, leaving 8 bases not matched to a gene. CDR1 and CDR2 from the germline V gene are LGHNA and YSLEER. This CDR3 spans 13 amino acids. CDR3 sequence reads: CASSQVRGEEEYF. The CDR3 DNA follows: TGCGCCAGCAGCCAAGTACGGGGGGAGGAAGAGTACTTC.

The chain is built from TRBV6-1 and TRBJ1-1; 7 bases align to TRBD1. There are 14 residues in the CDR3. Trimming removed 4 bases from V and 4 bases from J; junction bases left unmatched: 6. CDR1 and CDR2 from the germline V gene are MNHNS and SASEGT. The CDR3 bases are TGTGCCAGCAGTGTTCAGGGGGTAGGCACTGAAGCTTTCTTT. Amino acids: CASSVQGVGTEAFF.

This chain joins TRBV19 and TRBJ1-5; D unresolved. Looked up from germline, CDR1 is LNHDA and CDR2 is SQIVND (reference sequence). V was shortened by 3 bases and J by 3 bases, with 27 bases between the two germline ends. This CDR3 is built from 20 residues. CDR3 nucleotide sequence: TGTGCCAGTAGTATCAGTATCCCTTGTGCGCGGAAAGCAAACAATCAGCCCCAGCATTTT. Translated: CASSISIPCARKANNQPQHF.

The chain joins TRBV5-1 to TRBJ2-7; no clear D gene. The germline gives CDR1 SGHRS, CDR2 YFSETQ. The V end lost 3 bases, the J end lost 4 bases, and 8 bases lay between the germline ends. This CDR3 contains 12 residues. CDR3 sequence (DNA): TGCGCCAGCAGCTCGGTTCCATACGAGCAGTACTTC. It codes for CASSSVPYEQYF.

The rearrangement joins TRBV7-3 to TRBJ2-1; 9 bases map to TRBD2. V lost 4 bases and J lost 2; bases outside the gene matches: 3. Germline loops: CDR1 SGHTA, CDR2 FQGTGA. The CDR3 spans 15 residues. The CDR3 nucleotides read TGTGCCAGCAGCTCCCAGCGGGGGGCCTACAATGAGCAGTTCTTC. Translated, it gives CASSSQRGAYNEQFF.

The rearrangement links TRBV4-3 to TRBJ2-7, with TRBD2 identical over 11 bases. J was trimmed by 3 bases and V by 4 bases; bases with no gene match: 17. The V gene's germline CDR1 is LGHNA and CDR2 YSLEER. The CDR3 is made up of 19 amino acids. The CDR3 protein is CASSPLPPSLAGDFYEQYF. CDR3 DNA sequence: TGCGCCAGCAGCCCCCTCCCCCCATCACTAGCGGGAGATTTCTACGAGCAGTACTTC.

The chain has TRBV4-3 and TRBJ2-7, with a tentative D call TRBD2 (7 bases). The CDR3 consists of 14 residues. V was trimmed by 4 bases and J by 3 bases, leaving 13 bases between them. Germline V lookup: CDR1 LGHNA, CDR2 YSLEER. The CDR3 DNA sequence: TGCGCCAGCAGCCTGGGAGGGGGAGACTACGAGCAGTACTTC. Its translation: CASSLGGGDYEQYF.

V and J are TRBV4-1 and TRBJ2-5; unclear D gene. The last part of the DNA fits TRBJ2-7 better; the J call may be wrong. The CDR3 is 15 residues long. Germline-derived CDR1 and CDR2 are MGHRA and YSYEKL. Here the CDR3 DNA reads TGCGCCAGCAGCCAAGGGCGCGGCTTCTCCTACGAGCAGTACTTC. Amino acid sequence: CASSQGRGFSYEQYF.

CDR3 bases: TGTGCCAGCAGTCCCCACAGGGGAGGTGCCTCAAAGCAGTACTTC. This codes for CASSPHRGGASKQYF. The rearrangement uses TRBV28 and TRBJ2-7; TRBD1 might be the D (7 bases). There are 15 residues in the CDR3. CDR1 is MDHEN and CDR2 is SYDVKM in the germline V gene. V lost 5 bases, J lost 8 bases, and 22 bases lay in between.

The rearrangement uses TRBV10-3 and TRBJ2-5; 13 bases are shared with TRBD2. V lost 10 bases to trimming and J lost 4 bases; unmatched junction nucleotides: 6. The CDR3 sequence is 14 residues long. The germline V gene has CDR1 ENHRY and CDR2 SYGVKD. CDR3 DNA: TGTGCCACCGGACTAGCGGGAGATAGAGAGACCCAGTACTTC. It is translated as CATGLAGDRETQYF.

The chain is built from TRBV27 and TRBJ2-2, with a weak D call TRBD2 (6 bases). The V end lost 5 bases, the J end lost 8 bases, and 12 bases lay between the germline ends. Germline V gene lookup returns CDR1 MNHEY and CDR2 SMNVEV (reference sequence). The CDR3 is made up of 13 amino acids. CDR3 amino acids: CASSPGRTGELFF. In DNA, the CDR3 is TGTGCCAGCAGTCCCGGGAGAACGGGGGAGCTGTTTTTT.